These T cell receptor beta chains were read from a single sample in a study of blood T cell repertoires in COVID-19. Some clones are missing from TCRdb's copy, which holds only in-frame ones; the method was immunoSEQ multiplex PCR. Of about 270,000 clones listed, 75% to 90% were seen once; the top ten hold over 10%. Sequenced sample: peripheral blood. The receptors come from a woman in her seventies with COVID-19, enrolled during active disease. CDR3s include the opening cysteine and the closing phenylalanine or tryptophan. A D gene is named only where the DNA matches it firmly. Size tells how often a clone was seen (once, few, many) or the class of an expanded clone, and some rows leave it out.

abundance: NA
j_gene: TRBJ2-2
v_gene: TRBV30
len: 15
d_gene: NA
CDR3aa: CAWMGTSGGTGELFF
CDR3nt: TGTGCCTGGATGGGCACGTCCGGAGGTACCGGGGAGCTGTTTTTT

abundance: NA
j_gene: TRBJ2-3
v_gene: TRBV2
len: 16
d_gene: TRBD2
CDR3aa: CASSRSGLTATDTQYF
CDR3nt: TGTGCCAGCAGCCGGTCGGGACTAACAGCCACAGATACGCAGTATTTT

abundance: NA
j_gene: TRBJ1-2
v_gene: TRBV5-6
len: 15
d_gene: NA
CDR3aa: CASSLVAGENYGYTF
CDR3nt: TGTGCCAGCAGCTTGGTAGCAGGGGAGAACTATGGCTACACCTTC

abundance: NA
j_gene: TRBJ2-1
v_gene: TRBV15
len: 15
d_gene: NA
CDR3aa: CATSRDGSPYNEQFF
CDR3nt: TGTGCCACCAGCAGAGACGGGAGTCCCTACAATGAGCAGTTCTTC

abundance: NA
j_gene: TRBJ2-5
v_gene: TRBV12-5
len: 16
d_gene: NA
CDR3aa: CASGPRTGREIETQYF
CDR3nt: TGTGCTAGTGGTCCCAGGACAGGGAGGGAGATAGAGACCCAGTACTTC

abundance: NA
j_gene: TRBJ1-5
v_gene: TRBV11-2
len: 17
d_gene: TRBD1
CDR3aa: CASSPTGGSNSNQPQHF
CDR3nt: TGTGCCAGCAGCCCGACAGGGGGTTCCAATAGCAATCAGCCCCAGCATTTT

abundance: few
j_gene: TRBJ2-7
v_gene: TRBV10-1
len: 13
d_gene: NA
CDR3aa: CASSESTRGEQYF
CDR3nt: TGCGCCAGCAGTGAGTCGACTCGAGGAGAGCAGTACTTC

abundance: once
j_gene: TRBJ1-1
v_gene: TRBV7-2
len: 15
d_gene: TRBD1
CDR3aa: CASSPGQNMNTEAFF
CDR3nt: TGTGCCAGCAGCCCGGGACAGAACATGAACACTGAAGCTTTCTTT

abundance: NA
j_gene: TRBJ1-1
v_gene: TRBV5-6
len: 16
d_gene: NA
CDR3aa: CASSLPRNRAVPEAFF
CDR3nt: TGTGCCAGCAGCTTGCCACGGAACAGGGCCGTCCCTGAAGCTTTCTTT

abundance: NA
j_gene: TRBJ2-5
v_gene: TRBV9
len: 16
d_gene: TRBD2
CDR3aa: CASSPRTSADKETQYF
CDR3nt: TGTGCCAGCAGCCCTCGTACTAGCGCTGATAAAGAGACCCAGTACTTC

abundance: NA
j_gene: TRBJ2-1
v_gene: TRBV4-1
len: 14
d_gene: TRBD2
CDR3aa: CASSPSSGGASRFF
CDR3nt: TGCGCCAGCAGCCCCTCTAGCGGGGGGGCCTCAAGGTTCTTC

abundance: NA
j_gene: TRBJ2-2
v_gene: TRBV28
len: 13
d_gene: NA
CDR3aa: CASRAYGTGELFF
CDR3nt: TGTGCCAGCCGTGCCTATGGCACCGGGGAGCTGTTTTTT

abundance: NA
j_gene: TRBJ2-7
v_gene: TRBV3-1/TRBV3-2
len: 12
d_gene: NA
CDR3aa: CASSPSSYEQYF
CDR3nt: TGTGCCAGCAGCCCCTCGAGTTACGAGCAGTACTTC

abundance: NA
j_gene: TRBJ2-5
v_gene: TRBV5-1
len: 14
d_gene: NA
CDR3aa: CASSLGGGAETQYF
CDR3nt: TGCGCCAGCAGCTTGGGTGGAGGCGCGGAGACCCAGTACTTC

abundance: NA
j_gene: TRBJ1-5
v_gene: TRBV21-1
len: 18
d_gene: NA
CDR3aa: CASSNRVSRTGVNQPQHF
CDR3nt: TGTGCCAGCAGCAATCGGGTTTCTCGGACAGGGGTCAATCAGCCCCAGCATTTT

abundance: NA
j_gene: TRBJ2-1
v_gene: TRBV30
len: 14
d_gene: TRBD2
CDR3aa: CAWSVGREHNEQFF
CDR3nt: TGTGCCTGGAGTGTAGGGAGGGAACACAATGAGCAGTTCTTC

abundance: NA
j_gene: TRBJ2-3
v_gene: TRBV9
len: 15
d_gene: NA
CDR3aa: CASSVAPENTDTQYF
CDR3nt: TGTGCCAGCAGCGTAGCTCCAGAAAACACAGATACGCAGTATTTT

abundance: NA
j_gene: TRBJ2-2
v_gene: TRBV27
len: 13
d_gene: NA
CDR3aa: CASSSTVTGELFF
CDR3nt: TGTGCCAGCAGTTCGACAGTTACCGGGGAGCTGTTTTTT

abundance: NA
j_gene: TRBJ1-1
v_gene: TRBV2
len: 11
d_gene: NA
CDR3aa: CASAGDTEAFF
CDR3nt: TGTGCCAGCGCAGGGGATACTGAAGCTTTCTTT

abundance: NA
j_gene: TRBJ2-3
v_gene: TRBV6-5
len: 15
d_gene: TRBD2
CDR3aa: CASSTGGGLPDTQYF
CDR3nt: TGTGCCAGCAGTACCGGGGGGGGATTACCAGATACGCAGTATTTT

abundance: NA
j_gene: TRBJ1-2
v_gene: TRBV21-1
len: 13
d_gene: NA
CDR3aa: CASSKVGGEGYTF
CDR3nt: TGTGCCAGCAGCAAAGTCGGCGGTGAGGGCTACACCTTC

abundance: NA
j_gene: TRBJ2-3
v_gene: TRBV19
len: 14
d_gene: NA
CDR3aa: CASRHVYSTDTQYF
CDR3nt: TGTGCCAGCAGACATGTGTATAGCACAGATACGCAGTATTTT

abundance: few
j_gene: TRBJ2-3
v_gene: TRBV24-1
len: 14
d_gene: NA
CDR3aa: CATSDLRSTDTQYF
CDR3nt: TGTGCCACCAGTGATTTGCGTAGCACAGATACGCAGTATTTT

abundance: NA
j_gene: TRBJ1-2
v_gene: TRBV2
len: 14
d_gene: TRBD1
CDR3aa: CASSVGQRVYGYTF
CDR3nt: TGTGCCAGCAGTGTGGGACAGCGAGTCTATGGCTACACCTTC

abundance: NA
j_gene: TRBJ2-2
v_gene: TRBV2
len: 14
d_gene: TRBD1
CDR3aa: CASQTGQNTGELFF
CDR3nt: TGTGCCAGTCAGACAGGGCAGAACACCGGGGAGCTGTTTTTT

abundance: NA
j_gene: TRBJ1-2
v_gene: TRBV3-1/TRBV3-2
len: 13
d_gene: NA
CDR3aa: CASSQFQGAGYTF
CDR3nt: TGTGCCAGCAGCCAATTTCAGGGCGCGGGCTACACCTTC

abundance: NA
j_gene: TRBJ2-1
v_gene: TRBV28
len: 14
d_gene: NA
CDR3aa: CASSLFQVHHEQFF
CDR3nt: TGTGCCAGCAGTTTATTTCAGGTTCACCATGAGCAGTTCTTC

abundance: NA
j_gene: TRBJ2-7
v_gene: TRBV4-1
len: 13
d_gene: NA
CDR3aa: CASSLSPADEQYF
CDR3nt: TGCGCCAGCAGCCTCTCCCCCGCGGACGAGCAGTACTTC

abundance: NA
j_gene: TRBJ2-2
v_gene: TRBV11-2
len: 10
d_gene: NA
CDR3aa: CASRYGELFF
CDR3nt: TGTGCCAGCAGATACGGGGAGCTGTTTTTT

abundance: NA
j_gene: TRBJ1-1
v_gene: TRBV9
len: 15
d_gene: TRBD1
CDR3aa: CASSPRVQGDTEAFF
CDR3nt: TGTGCCAGCAGCCCGAGGGTCCAGGGGGACACTGAAGCTTTCTTT

abundance: NA
j_gene: TRBJ2-3
v_gene: TRBV9
len: 15
d_gene: NA
CDR3aa: CASSVAGGPADTQYF
CDR3nt: TGTGCCAGCAGCGTAGCTGGCGGGCCGGCAGATACGCAGTATTTT

abundance: NA
j_gene: TRBJ1-5
v_gene: TRBV5-5
len: 17
d_gene: TRBD1
CDR3aa: CASSLAPTGGPHQPQHF
CDR3nt: TGTGCCAGCAGCTTGGCCCCAACAGGGGGCCCACATCAGCCCCAGCATTTT

abundance: NA
j_gene: TRBJ2-5
v_gene: TRBV28
len: 14
d_gene: TRBD2
CDR3aa: CAITRRGAIWTQYF
CDR3nt: TGTGCCATCACGAGGCGGGGGGCAATTTGGACCCAGTACTTC

abundance: once
j_gene: TRBJ2-7
v_gene: TRBV9
len: 15
d_gene: TRBD2
CDR3aa: CASSVDPAGRYEQYF
CDR3nt: TGTGCCAGCAGCGTAGATCCAGCGGGACGCTACGAGCAGTACTTC

abundance: NA
j_gene: TRBJ1-5
v_gene: TRBV24-1
len: 16
d_gene: TRBD1
CDR3aa: CATSDVRDREFQPQHF
CDR3nt: TGTGCCACCAGTGATGTCCGGGACAGGGAATTTCAGCCCCAGCATTTT

abundance: NA
j_gene: TRBJ2-7
v_gene: TRBV10-1
len: 13
d_gene: TRBD1
CDR3aa: CASSGGTGYEQYF
CDR3nt: TGCGCCAGCAGTGGAGGGACAGGGTACGAGCAGTACTTC

abundance: NA
j_gene: TRBJ1-5
v_gene: TRBV4-3
len: 16
d_gene: NA
CDR3aa: CASSQELAGQGQPQHF
CDR3nt: TGCGCCAGCAGCCAAGAATTGGCAGGGCAAGGACAGCCCCAGCATTTT

abundance: few
j_gene: TRBJ1-6
v_gene: TRBV28
len: 14
d_gene: NA
CDR3aa: CASSANLDNSPLHF
CDR3nt: TGTGCCAGCAGTGCCAACCTAGATAATTCACCCCTCCACTTT

abundance: NA
j_gene: TRBJ1-5
v_gene: TRBV9
len: 14
d_gene: NA
CDR3aa: CASSEQGGDQPQHF
CDR3nt: TGTGCCAGCAGCGAACAGGGAGGGGATCAGCCCCAGCATTTT

abundance: NA
j_gene: TRBJ1-2
v_gene: TRBV7-2
len: 15
d_gene: TRBD1
CDR3aa: CASSDGQGGGYGYTF
CDR3nt: TGTGCCAGCAGCGACGGACAGGGTGGTGGCTATGGCTACACCTTC

abundance: NA
j_gene: TRBJ1-3
v_gene: TRBV3-1/TRBV3-2
len: 15
d_gene: NA
CDR3aa: CGGAGHGYSGNTIYF
CDR3nt: TGTGGGGGAGCGGGACACGGCTACTCTGGAAACACCATATATTTT

abundance: NA
j_gene: TRBJ2-2
v_gene: TRBV6-5
len: 15
d_gene: TRBD2
CDR3aa: CASKRLAITPGELFF
CDR3nt: TGTGCCTCCAAAAGACTAGCGATTACCCCCGGGGAGCTGTTTTTT

abundance: NA
j_gene: TRBJ1-2
v_gene: TRBV4-2
len: 16
d_gene: NA
CDR3aa: CASSQVANNPNYGYTF
CDR3nt: TGTGCCAGCAGCCAAGTGGCCAACAACCCTAACTATGGCTACACCTTC

abundance: NA
j_gene: TRBJ1-2
v_gene: TRBV5-1
len: 14
d_gene: NA
CDR3aa: CASSLESGSEGYTF
CDR3nt: TGCGCCAGCAGCTTGGAGTCAGGGTCGGAGGGCTACACCTTC

abundance: NA
j_gene: TRBJ2-7
v_gene: TRBV19
len: 13
d_gene: NA
CDR3aa: CASSIAGFYEQYF
CDR3nt: TGTGCCAGTAGTATAGCGGGATTTTACGAGCAGTACTTC

abundance: NA
j_gene: TRBJ1-1
v_gene: TRBV9
len: 15
d_gene: NA
CDR3aa: CASSRGGGMGTEAFF
CDR3nt: TGTGCCAGCAGCCGAGGGGGGGGCATGGGCACTGAAGCTTTCTTT

abundance: NA
j_gene: TRBJ1-1
v_gene: TRBV13
len: 14
d_gene: NA
CDR3aa: CASSLGSGRAEAFF
CDR3nt: TGTGCCAGCAGCTTAGGATCTGGGAGGGCTGAAGCTTTCTTT

abundance: few
j_gene: TRBJ2-7
v_gene: TRBV11-2
len: 14
d_gene: TRBD1
CDR3aa: CASSFDRGSYEQYF
CDR3nt: TGTGCCAGCAGCTTCGACAGGGGCTCCTACGAGCAGTACTTC

abundance: NA
j_gene: TRBJ1-2
v_gene: TRBV7-9
len: 13
d_gene: NA
CDR3aa: CASRSNSNYGYTF
CDR3nt: TGTGCCAGCAGATCAAACAGTAACTATGGCTACACCTTC

abundance: NA
j_gene: TRBJ1-1
v_gene: TRBV12-3/TRBV12-4
len: 13
d_gene: NA
CDR3aa: CASARAIGTEAFF
CDR3nt: TGTGCCAGCGCGCGGGCCATTGGCACTGAAGCTTTCTTT

abundance: NA
j_gene: TRBJ1-1
v_gene: TRBV2
len: 13
d_gene: NA
CDR3aa: CASTPQGGTEAFF
CDR3nt: TGTGCCAGCACCCCGCAGGGTGGCACTGAAGCTTTCTTT